These 25 T cell receptor beta chains share one sample of origin, sequenced in a study of brain metastases from non-small cell lung cancer. Sequencing was performed with immunoSEQ multiplex PCR; in TCRdb, only in-frame clones are kept and a portion is missing. The data hold about 6,000 clones, with roughly 80% observed a single time. The sequenced sample was primary lung tumor tissue. Receptors originate from a donor over 35 with non-small cell lung cancer.

Details on this clone: Other DNA sequences within the sample encode an identical CDR3. This sequence joins TRBV28 and TRBJ2-4; possibly TRBD2 for D (5 bases). This CDR3 has 15 residues. Germline CDR1 reads MDHEN; CDR2 reads SYDVKM. V was shortened by 6 bases and J by 2 bases, with 14 bases between the two germline ends. The DNA of the CDR3 is TGTGCCAGCAGCTACCGACGGGGAACCAAAAACATTCAGTACTTC. Amino acid sequence: CASSYRRGTKNIQYF.

The chain joins TRBV28 to TRBJ1-3, with D maybe TRBD1 (5 bases). This CDR3 region has 14 residues. Trimming removed 7 bases at V and 4 bases at J, with 14 bases between. Per the germline V gene, CDR1 is MDHEN and CDR2 is SYDVKM. The CDR3 protein is CASTFGGSGNTIYF. In DNA form, the CDR3 reads TGTGCCAGCACCTTCGGGGGATCCGGAAACACCATATATTTT.

The chain combines TRBV11-2 with TRBJ1-5; D uncertain. The CDR3 totals 13 residues. V lost 4 bases, J lost 5 bases, and 9 bases lay in between. Germline CDR1 reads SGHAT; CDR2 reads FQNNGV. CDR3 region: CASSYNGDQPQHF. In DNA, the CDR3 is TGTGCCAGCAGCTATAACGGGGATCAGCCCCAGCATTTT.

The V call is TRBV19, the J call TRBJ2-6; D gene unclear. The CDR3 spans 16 residues. CDR1 and CDR2 (germline): LNHDA, SQIVND (reference sequence). Trimming shortened V by 0 bases and J by 1 base, and 7 bases separated the two germline ends. Written as DNA, the CDR3 is TGTGCCAGTAGTATAGATATGGCATCTGGGGCCAACGTCCTGACTTTC. It codes for CASSIDMASGANVLTF. Based on the CDR3 plus reference TRBV19 and TRBJ2-6, the full variable domain is DGGITQSPKYLFRKEGQNVTLSCEQNLNHDAMYWYRQDPGQGLRLIYYSQIVNDFQKGDIAEGYSVSREKKESFPLTVTSAQKNPTAFYLCASSIDMASGANVLTFGAGSRLTVL.

The genes are TRBV28 and TRBJ1-6, with D uncertain. The V end lost 5 bases, the J end lost 7 bases, and 9 bases lay between the germline ends. This CDR3 has 13 residues. In germline, CDR1 is MDHEN, CDR2 SYDVKM. The CDR3 DNA is TGTGCCAGCAGTCCTTCGACAAATTCACCCCTCCACTTT. Translated, it gives CASSPSTNSPLHF.

The count of this clone is one. This chain joins TRBV2 and TRBJ2-7; D is undetermined. V was cut by 6 bases and J by 3 bases, with 9 bases left in between. There are 12 residues in the CDR3. Germline assignment: CDR1 SNHLY and CDR2 FYNNEI. Written as DNA, the CDR3 is TGTGCCAGCAGCGATTTCGTCTACGAGCAGTACTTC. Translation: CASSDFVYEQYF.

This chain links TRBV21-1 with TRBJ2-7; the D call TRBD1 from the table was never checked on the DNA. TRBV21-1 is designated a pseudogene. CDR3 length: 17 residues. The chain's CDR3 is CASSDPGQGPSSYEQYF. The CDR3 DNA follows: TGTGCCAGCAGCGACCCGGGACAGGGCCCAAGCTCCTACGAGCAGTACTTC.

A single count supports this clone. The V gene is TRBV29-1, the J gene TRBJ1-2; D gene uncertain. Germline loops: CDR1 SQVTM, CDR2 ANQGSEA. V was shortened by 5 bases and J by 2 bases, with 9 bases between the two germline ends. The length of the CDR3 is 12 residues. The CDR3 nucleotides are TGCAGCGTTACGGCAACCAACTATGGCTACACCTTC. It yields the protein CSVTATNYGYTF.

This clone was counted a single time. The V gene is TRBV19, the J gene TRBJ2-7, with TRBD2 matching over 12 bases. This CDR3 is built from 16 residues. Germline CDR1 is LNHDA and CDR2 is SQIVND (reference sequence). Trimming at V came to 2 bases and at J to 2 bases, leaving 4 bases not matched to a gene. CDR3 nucleotides: TGTGCCAGTAGTATATCACTAGCGGGGGGAACCTACGAGCAGTACTTC. It codes for CASSISLAGGTYEQYF.

This clone was seen only once. The rearrangement joins TRBV9 to TRBJ2-7, with 7 bases fitting TRBD1. CDR3 length: 14 residues. Germline assignment: CDR1 SGDLS and CDR2 YYNGEE. V lost 0 bases, J lost 2 bases, and 2 bases stayed unmatched. CDR3 bases: TGTGCCAGCAGCGTAGGACAGGGTACCTACGAGCAGTACTTC. Amino acids: CASSVGQGTYEQYF.

For this clone: Different DNA sequences within this sample yield the same CDR3. The genes are TRBV5-6 and TRBJ2-5; D call uncertain. The CDR3 sequence is 13 residues long. Germline CDR1 and CDR2: SGHDT and YYEEEE. The ends were cut back, 1 base at V and 5 bases at J, with 9 bases in the middle. The CDR3 region has the DNA TGTGCCAGCAGCTTGCGTACTGGGGAGACCCAGTACTTC. Protein product: CASSLRTGETQYF.

This clone has a handful of counts. CDR3 DNA: TGCGCCAGCAGCTTGGGTGGGGCATCTCTAATCAGCTACACCTTC. This encodes CASSLGGASLISYTF. The chain recombines TRBV5-1 with TRBJ1-2; D possibly corresponds to TRBD1 (5 bases). Trimming cost V 0 bases and J 9 bases, with 18 bases left between them. Germline lookup yields CDR1 SGHRS and CDR2 YFSETQ. The CDR3 totals 15 residues.

The chain joins TRBV2 to TRBJ2-1; TRBD2 is a possible D gene (5 bases). Per the germline V gene, CDR1 is SNHLY and CDR2 is FYNNEI. V was clipped by 0 bases and J by 6 bases, with 9 bases between them. The CDR3 consists of 14 residues. The CDR3 sequence: CASSEALSGNEQFF. The DNA for the CDR3 is TGTGCCAGCAGTGAAGCGCTCAGCGGCAATGAGCAGTTCTTC.

The chain uses TRBV5-1 and TRBJ1-5; the match to TRBD1 covers 7 bases. V lost 4 bases and J lost 12; bases outside the gene matches: 10. The germline gives CDR1 SGHRS, CDR2 YFSETQ. CDR3 length: 13 residues. The CDR3 coding sequence is TGCGCCAGCAGCGGAACAGGGGAGGACCTCCAGCATTTT. It codes for CASSGTGEDLQHF.

This chain joins TRBV7-8 and TRBJ2-1; 10 bases match TRBD2. The CDR3 runs to 16 residues. V trimming: 1 base; J trimming: 2 bases; junction bases outside the gene matches: 2. The germline gives CDR1 SGHVS, CDR2 FQNEAQ. CDR3 loop: CASSLGGLAAYNEQFF. CDR3 coding DNA: TGTGCCAGCAGCTTAGGTGGACTAGCGGCCTACAATGAGCAGTTCTTC.

The V and J genes are TRBV5-6 and TRBJ2-7, with D maybe TRBD1 (6 bases). Trimming pared 4 bases from V and 3 bases from J, leaving 14 bases between. Germline lookup yields CDR1 SGHDT and CDR2 YYEEEE. The CDR3 is 14 residues long. The CDR3 DNA sequence: TGTGCCAGCAGCCCCGCCGGACAGAGCTACGAGCAGTACTTC. Protein: CASSPAGQSYEQYF. Together with reference TRBV5-6 and TRBJ2-7, the CDR3 gives the full variable domain: DAGVTQSPTHLIKTRGQQVTLRCSPKSGHDTVSWYQQALGQGPQFIFQYYEEEERQRGNFPDRFSGHQFPNYSSELNVNALLLGDSALYLCASSPAGQSYEQYFGPGTRLTVT.

This chain uses TRBV5-6 with TRBJ1-5; unclear D gene. The V end lost 0 bases, the J end lost 1 base, and 8 bases lay between the germline ends. The CDR3 consists of 15 residues. The germline V gene has CDR1 SGHDT and CDR2 YYEEEE. The CDR3 spells CASSLGRMSNQPQHF. Written as DNA, the CDR3 is TGTGCCAGCAGCTTGGGGAGGATGAGCAATCAGCCCCAGCATTTT.

The chain joins TRBV28 to TRBJ2-7; TRBD1 might be the D (6 bases). The V and J ends lost 2 bases and 2 bases respectively, with 7 bases between them. The CDR3 covers 13 residues. The germline CDR1 and CDR2 sequences are MDHEN and SYDVKM. Written as DNA, the CDR3 is TGTGCCAGCAGTTTACCAGGGGCCTACGAGCAGTACTTC. Amino acids: CASSLPGAYEQYF.

By its share, this clone is large. The rearrangement uses TRBV2 and TRBJ1-1, with unresolved D. The V end lost 4 bases, the J end lost 2 bases, and 8 bases lay between the germline ends. This CDR3 has 13 amino acids. The V gene's germline CDR1 is SNHLY and CDR2 FYNNEI. CDR3 protein: CASSAMQNTEAFF. The CDR3 nucleotides are TGTGCCAGCAGTGCAATGCAAAACACTGAAGCTTTCTTT.

This clone was recorded a few times. The rearrangement uses TRBV29-1 and TRBJ1-2; 9 nucleotides agree with TRBD1. This CDR3 region has 11 residues. Germline CDR1 is SQVTM and CDR2 is ANQGSEA. V shed 7 bases and J 8 bases; nucleotides not matched to a gene: 5. CDR3 DNA sequence: TGCAGCGACGGGACAGGGAAGGGCTACACCTTC. Translation: CSDGTGKGYTF.

This clone was recorded once. This sequence joins TRBV4-1 and TRBJ2-2, with TRBD1 matching 9 bases. This CDR3 has 16 residues. Germline assignment: CDR1 MGHRA and CDR2 YSYEKL. V shed 3 bases and J 8 bases; nucleotides not matched to a gene: 10. CDR3 in amino acids: CASSQDGTGKRGELFF. CDR3 in DNA: TGCGCCAGCAGCCAGGACGGGACAGGGAAAAGGGGGGAGCTGTTTTTT.

The chain uses TRBV7-9 and TRBJ2-7, with D perhaps assigned TRBD1 or TRBD2 (5 bases each). Trimming removed 4 bases at V and 0 bases at J, with 13 bases between. CDR1 and CDR2 from the germline V gene are SEHNR and FQNEAQ (reference sequence). The CDR3 has 15 residues. The CDR3: CASSSIWGSSYEQYF. DNA for the CDR3: TGTGCCAGCAGCTCCATTTGGGGGAGCTCCTACGAGCAGTACTTC.

The genes are TRBV23-1 and TRBJ1-2; a weak D match, TRBD1 (6 bases). TRBV23-1 is an ORF, with its function uncertain. The CDR3 is 13 residues long. The V end was cut by 3 bases, the J end by 5 bases, with 10 bases between. CDR3: CASSQSRGYGYTF. The CDR3, as DNA: TGCGCCAGCAGTCAGTCAAGGGGGTATGGCTACACCTTC.

This clone was recorded once. The CDR3 coding sequence is TGTGCCAGTGGGGACTTTTCCTACGAGCAGTACTTC. This gives the protein CASGDFSYEQYF. The V call is TRBV7-2, the J call TRBJ2-7; TRBD2 might be the D (6 bases). V lost 9 bases and J 1 base, leaving 10 bases between the germline ends. The CDR3 spans 12 residues. Looked up from germline, CDR1 is SGHTA and CDR2 is FQGNSA. Based on the CDR3 plus reference TRBV7-2 and TRBJ2-7, the full variable domain is GAGVSQSPSNKVTEKGKDVELRCDPISGHTALYWYRQSLGQGLEFLIYFQGNSAPDKSGLPSDRFSAERTGGSVSTLTIQRTQQEDSAVYLCASGDFSYEQYFGPGTRLTVT.

This clone was observed a handful of times. The chain employs TRBV4-3 and TRBJ2-6; no reliable D call. With 4 bases removed from V and 1 base from J, the gap between germline ends came to 14 bases. The CDR3 is made up of 17 amino acids. The germline CDR1 and CDR2 sequences are LGHNA and YSLEER. The CDR3 loop reads CASSPQRPGSGANVLTF. The CDR3 DNA reads as TGCGCCAGCAGCCCCCAGAGGCCCGGATCTGGGGCCAACGTCCTGACTTTC.